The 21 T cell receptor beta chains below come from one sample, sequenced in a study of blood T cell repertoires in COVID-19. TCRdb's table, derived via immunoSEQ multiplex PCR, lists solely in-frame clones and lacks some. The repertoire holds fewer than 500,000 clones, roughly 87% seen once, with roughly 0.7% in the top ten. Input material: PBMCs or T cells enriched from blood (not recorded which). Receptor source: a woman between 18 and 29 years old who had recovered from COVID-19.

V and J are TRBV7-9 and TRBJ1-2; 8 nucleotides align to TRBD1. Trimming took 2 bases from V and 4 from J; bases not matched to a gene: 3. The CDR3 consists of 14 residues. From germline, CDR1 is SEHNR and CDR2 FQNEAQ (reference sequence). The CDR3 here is CASSLPGQAYGYTF. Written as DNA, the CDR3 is TGTGCCAGCAGCTTACCGGGACAGGCCTATGGCTACACCTTC.

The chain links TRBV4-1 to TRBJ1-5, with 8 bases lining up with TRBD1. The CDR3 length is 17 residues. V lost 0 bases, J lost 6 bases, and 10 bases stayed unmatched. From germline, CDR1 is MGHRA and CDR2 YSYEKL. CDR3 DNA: TGCGCCAGCAGCCAAGATATCGAGACAGGGGATAGTCAGCCCCAGCATTTT. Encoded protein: CASSQDIETGDSQPQHF.

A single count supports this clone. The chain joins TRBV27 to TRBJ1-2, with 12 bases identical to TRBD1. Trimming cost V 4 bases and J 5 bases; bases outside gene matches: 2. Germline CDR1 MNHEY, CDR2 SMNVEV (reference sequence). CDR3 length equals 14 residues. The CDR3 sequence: CASSSGQGAYGYTF. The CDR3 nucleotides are TGTGCCAGCAGTTCGGGACAGGGGGCGTATGGCTACACCTTC.

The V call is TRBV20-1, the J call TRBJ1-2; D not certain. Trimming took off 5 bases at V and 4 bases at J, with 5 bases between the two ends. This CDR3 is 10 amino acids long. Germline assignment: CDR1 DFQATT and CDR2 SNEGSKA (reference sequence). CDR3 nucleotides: TGCAGTGCTTCCTCCTATGGCTACACCTTC. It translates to CSASSYGYTF.

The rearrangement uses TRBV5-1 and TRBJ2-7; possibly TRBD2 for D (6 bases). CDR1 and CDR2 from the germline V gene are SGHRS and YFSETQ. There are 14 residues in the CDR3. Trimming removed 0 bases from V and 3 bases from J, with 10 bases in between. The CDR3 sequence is CASSLELGGYEQYF. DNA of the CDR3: TGCGCCAGCAGCTTGGAATTGGGGGGCTACGAGCAGTACTTC.

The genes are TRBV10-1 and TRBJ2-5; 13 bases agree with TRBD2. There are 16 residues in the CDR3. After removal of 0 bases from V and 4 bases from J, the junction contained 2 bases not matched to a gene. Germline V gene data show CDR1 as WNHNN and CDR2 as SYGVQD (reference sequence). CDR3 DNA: TGCGCCAGCAGTGAGTCGGGACTAGCGGGGAGAGAGACCCAGTACTTC. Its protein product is CASSESGLAGRETQYF.

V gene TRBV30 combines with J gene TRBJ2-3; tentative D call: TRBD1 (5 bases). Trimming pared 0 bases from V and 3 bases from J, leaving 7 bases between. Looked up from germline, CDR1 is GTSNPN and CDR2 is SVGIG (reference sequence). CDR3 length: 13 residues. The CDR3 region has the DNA TGTGCCTGGAGTGTAAGGGGAACAGATACGCAGTATTTT. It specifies CAWSVRGTDTQYF.

The CDR3 nucleotides are TGTGCCAGCAGCTCAAGGACGGTGGGGGGAGAGACCCAGTACTTC. Translated: CASSSRTVGGETQYF. The chain links TRBV11-2 to TRBJ2-5; maybe TRBD2 (6 bases). The CDR3 is 15 amino acids. Deletions cut 4 bases from V and 4 bases from J, with 16 bases between. Germline loops: CDR1 SGHAT, CDR2 FQNNGV. The whole variable domain, remainder taken from reference TRBV11-2 and TRBJ2-5, is EAGVAQSPRYKIIEKRQSVAFWCNPISGHATLYWYQQILGQGPKLLIQFQNNGVVDDSQLPKDRFSAERLKGVDSTLKIQPAKLEDSAVYLCASSSRTVGGETQYFGPGTRLLVL.

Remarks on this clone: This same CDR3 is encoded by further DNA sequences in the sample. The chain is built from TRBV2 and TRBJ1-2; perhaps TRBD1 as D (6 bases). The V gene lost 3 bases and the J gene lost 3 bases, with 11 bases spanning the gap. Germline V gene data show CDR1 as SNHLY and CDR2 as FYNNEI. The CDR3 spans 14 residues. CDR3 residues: CASSEQGGDYGYTF. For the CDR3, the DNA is TGTGCCAGCAGTGAGCAAGGGGGTGACTATGGCTACACCTTC.

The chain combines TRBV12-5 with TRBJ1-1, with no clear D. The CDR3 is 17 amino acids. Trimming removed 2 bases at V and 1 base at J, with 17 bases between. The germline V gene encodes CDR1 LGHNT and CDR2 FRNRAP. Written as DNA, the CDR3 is TGTGCTAGTGGTTTGTCTGCTACCCGGACTCCGAACACTGAAGCTTTCTTT. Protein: CASGLSATRTPNTEAFF.

CDR3 sequence reads: CASSSSPRVLAGGYTF. The CDR3 coding sequence is TGCGCCAGCAGCTCCTCCCCGAGGGTCTTGGCGGGGGGCTACACCTTC. V usage is TRBV5-1 and J usage is TRBJ1-2, with unresolved D. Germline V lookup: CDR1 SGHRS, CDR2 YFSETQ. The ends were cut back, 3 bases at V and 8 bases at J, with 23 bases in the middle. The CDR3 is made up of 16 amino acids.

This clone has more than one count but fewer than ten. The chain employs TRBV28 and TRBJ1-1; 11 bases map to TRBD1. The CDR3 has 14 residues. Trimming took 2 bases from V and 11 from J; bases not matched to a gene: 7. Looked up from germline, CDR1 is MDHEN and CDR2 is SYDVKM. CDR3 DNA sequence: TGTGCCAGCAGTTTAGGACAGGGGGCGAGAAGGGCTTTCTTT. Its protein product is CASSLGQGARRAFF.

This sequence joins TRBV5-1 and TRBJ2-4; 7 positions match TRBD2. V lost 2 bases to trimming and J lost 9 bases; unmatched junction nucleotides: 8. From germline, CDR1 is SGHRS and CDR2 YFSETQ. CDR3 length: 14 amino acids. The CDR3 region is CASSLGDYYSIQYF. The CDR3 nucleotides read TGCGCCAGCAGCTTAGGGGACTATTATAGCATTCAGTACTTC.

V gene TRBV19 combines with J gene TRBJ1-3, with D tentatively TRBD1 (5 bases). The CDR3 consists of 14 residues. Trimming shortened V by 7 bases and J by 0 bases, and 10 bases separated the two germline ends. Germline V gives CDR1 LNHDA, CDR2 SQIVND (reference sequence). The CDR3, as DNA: TGTGCCAGTAATTCGCAGGGCTCTGGAAACACCATATATTTT. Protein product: CASNSQGSGNTIYF.

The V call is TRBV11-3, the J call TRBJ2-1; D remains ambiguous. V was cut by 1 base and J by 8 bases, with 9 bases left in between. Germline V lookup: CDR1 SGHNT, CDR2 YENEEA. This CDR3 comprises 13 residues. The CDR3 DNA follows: TGTGCCAGCAGCTTAGGAGAGCGAGATGAGCAGTTCTTC. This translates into CASSLGERDEQFF.

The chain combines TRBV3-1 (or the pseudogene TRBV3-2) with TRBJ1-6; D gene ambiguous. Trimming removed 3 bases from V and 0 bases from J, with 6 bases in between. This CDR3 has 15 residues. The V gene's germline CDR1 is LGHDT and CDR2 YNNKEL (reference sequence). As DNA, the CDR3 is TGTGCCAGCAGCCAGGTCAGCTCCTATAATTCACCCCTCCACTTT. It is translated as CASSQVSSYNSPLHF.

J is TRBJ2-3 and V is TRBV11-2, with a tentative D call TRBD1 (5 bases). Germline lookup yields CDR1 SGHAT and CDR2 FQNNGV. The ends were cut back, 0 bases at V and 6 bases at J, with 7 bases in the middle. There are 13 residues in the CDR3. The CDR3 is CASSLDYRDTQYF. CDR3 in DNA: TGTGCCAGCAGCTTAGACTACAGGGATACGCAGTATTTT.

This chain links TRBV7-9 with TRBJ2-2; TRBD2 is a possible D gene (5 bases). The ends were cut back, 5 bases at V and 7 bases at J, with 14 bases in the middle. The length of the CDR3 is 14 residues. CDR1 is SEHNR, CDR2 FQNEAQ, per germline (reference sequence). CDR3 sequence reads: CASSPRTAFGELFF. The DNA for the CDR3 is TGTGCCAGCAGCCCTAGGACTGCCTTCGGGGAGCTGTTTTTT.

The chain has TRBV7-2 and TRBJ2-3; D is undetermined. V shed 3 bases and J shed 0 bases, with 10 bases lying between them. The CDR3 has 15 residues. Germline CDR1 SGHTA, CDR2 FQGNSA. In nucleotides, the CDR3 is TGTGCCAGCAGCTTGAACCGAGCCAGCACAGATACGCAGTATTTT. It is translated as CASSLNRASTDTQYF.

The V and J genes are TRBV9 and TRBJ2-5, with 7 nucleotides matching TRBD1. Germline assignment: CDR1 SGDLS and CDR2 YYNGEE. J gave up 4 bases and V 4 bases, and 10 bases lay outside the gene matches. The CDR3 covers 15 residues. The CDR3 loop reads CASSFSTGMGETQYF. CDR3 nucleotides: TGTGCCAGCAGCTTTTCGACAGGGATGGGAGAGACCCAGTACTTC.

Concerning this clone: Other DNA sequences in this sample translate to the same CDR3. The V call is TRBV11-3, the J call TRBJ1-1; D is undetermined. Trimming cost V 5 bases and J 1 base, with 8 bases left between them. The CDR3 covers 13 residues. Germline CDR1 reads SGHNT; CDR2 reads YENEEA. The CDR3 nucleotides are TGTGCCAGCAGCCTCTCCCGGAACACTGAAGCTTTCTTT. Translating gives CASSLSRNTEAFF.